In this sample, the clone carrying this T cell receptor (beta chain) turned up many times. The length of the CDR3 is 14 residues. The J segment lost 3 bases and the V segment lost 7 bases, leaving 9 bases of the junction unmatched. Looked up from germline, CDR1 is SGHAT and CDR2 is FQNNGV. Selection for sequencing was limited to patients who had shown CD8+CD57+ cell expansion by flow cytometry. This sample is part of a study of CD8+CD57+ T cells in acquired aplastic anemia. Genomic DNA served as template for TCR beta VDJ and CDR3 profiling. TCRdb fed the reads into MiXCR, producing one record per CDR3 protein. The table records roughly 150,000 distinct CDR3 sequences, about 45% of them present only once.

The rearrangement joins TRBV11-2 to TRBJ2-7, with TRBD1 identical over 7 bases. Sequencing was done on a sample of sorted CD4+, CD8+, or CD8+CD57+ T cells (not recorded which) from PBMCs. This receptor was identified in a human donor with aplastic anemia. The CDR3 is CASTQIQGFYEQYV. CDR3 bases: TGTGCCAGCACCCAAATACAGGGGTTCTACGAGCAGTACGTC.